This T cell receptor (beta chain) emerged from a study of siplizumab effects on memory and regulatory T cells. Judged by abundance, this clone is medium-sized. Its antigen is unknown. Clones were sequenced by immunoSEQ multiplex PCR, and TCRdb holds only the in-frame ones, with some missing. This table has approximately 9,600 clones, over 40% appearing once. Coculture of the mixed lymphocyte reaction cells took place at 37 degrees C and lasted 6 days. Trimming took 3 bases from V and 4 from J, leaving 10 bases between them. Germline V lookup: CDR1 WSHSY, CDR2 SAAADI. The CDR3 has 14 residues. The rearrangement links TRBV10-2 to TRBJ1-3; the D is unclear. This TCR derives from a human donor in good health; the cells came from an allogeneic mixed lymphocyte reaction. The sample taken for sequencing was CFSE-low (dividing) CD8+ T cells sorted from an allogeneic mixed lymphocyte reaction. The CDR3 DNA reads TGCGCCAGCAGTGACGGCGGATCCGGAAACACCATATATTTT. It specifies CASSDGGSGNTIYF.